This T cell receptor (beta chain) comes out of a study of T cell changes during pregnancy in multiple sclerosis. Germline assignment: CDR1 LNHDA and CDR2 SQIVND (reference sequence). The V and J ends lost 3 bases and 4 bases respectively, with 15 bases between them. This CDR3 is built from 15 residues. This clone was recorded once. Assay used: immunoSEQ multiplex PCR; TCRdb lists only in-frame clones, some missing. This table has over 25,000 clones, approximately 89% appearing once. This clonotype was obtained from a female donor with multiple sclerosis, enrolled in a pregnancy study. The chain links TRBV19 to TRBJ1-1; no clear D. Here the sequenced sample was CD8+ T cells from peripheral blood mononuclear cells, taken after pregnancy. The chain's CDR3 is CASSMLGLGGTEAFF. In DNA, the CDR3 is TGTGCCAGTAGTATGCTCGGGTTAGGTGGCACTGAAGCTTTCTTT. The full variable domain, rest sourced from reference TRBV19 and TRBJ1-1, is DGGITQSPKYLFRKEGQNVTLSCEQNLNHDAMYWYRQDPGQGLRLIYYSQIVNDFQKGDIAEGYSVSREKKESFPLTVTSAQKNPTAFYLCASSMLGLGGTEAFFGQGTRLTVV.